These 25 T cell receptor beta chains were sequenced from one sample in a study of immune evolution from preneoplasia to lung adenocarcinoma. Generated by immunoSEQ multiplex PCR, the TCRdb table keeps only in-frame clones and is missing some. The table has about 8,200 clones, over 80% seen once. The specimen sequenced was FFPE minimally invasive lung adenocarcinoma tissue. Source of these receptors: a person aged 65 to 85 with lung adenocarcinoma.

The chain couples TRBV4-1 to TRBJ2-5; TRBD1 is a possible D gene (6 bases). CDR1 and CDR2 from the germline V gene are MGHRA and YSYEKL. The CDR3 loop spans 15 amino acids. Trimming removed 0 bases at V and 4 bases at J, with 12 bases between. CDR3 amino acids: CASSQDPLGGETQYF. CDR3 sequence (DNA): TGCGCCAGCAGCCAAGATCCTCTAGGGGGAGAGACCCAGTACTTC.

The V gene is TRBV6-5, the J gene TRBJ1-1, with a possible D match to TRBD1 (5 bases). This CDR3 spans 14 amino acids. V was cut by 2 bases and J by 6 bases, with 13 bases left in between. The V gene's germline CDR1 is MNHEY and CDR2 SVGAGI. CDR3 sequence: CASSYVGDRAEAFF. The CDR3 DNA is TGTGCCAGCAGTTACGTGGGGGATCGCGCTGAAGCTTTCTTT.

This chain connects TRBV2 to TRBJ2-3; D might be TRBD1 or TRBD2, each matching 5 bases. V lost 4 bases and J 2 bases, leaving 10 bases between the germline ends. Germline CDR1 SNHLY, CDR2 FYNNEI. The CDR3 is made up of 14 amino acids. For the CDR3, the DNA is TGTGCCAGCAGTGCGTTGGGGGTCACAGATACGCAGTATTTT. Translating gives CASSALGVTDTQYF. Full variable domain (rest looked up from reference TRBV2 and TRBJ2-3): EPEVTQTPSHQVTQMGQEVILRCVPISNHLYFYWYRQILGQKVEFLVSFYNNEISEKSEIFDDQFSVERPDGSNFTLKIRSTKLEDSAMYFCASSALGVTDTQYFGPGTRLTVL.

This clone is a singleton in its sample. The V gene is TRBV4-2, the J gene TRBJ1-5, with D possibly TRBD1 on 5 matching bases. From germline, CDR1 is LGHNA and CDR2 YNFKEQ. V lost 0 bases, J lost 6 bases, and 12 bases lay in between. This CDR3 is built from 15 residues. The CDR3 DNA follows: TGTGCCAGCAGCCAAGATCTACAGGTCCGTCAGCCCCAGCATTTT. The encoded protein is CASSQDLQVRQPQHF.

The V and J genes are TRBV28 and TRBJ2-2; D is possibly TRBD1 or TRBD2 (6 bases each). V lost 11 bases and J lost 0, with 16 bases in between. Looked up from germline, CDR1 is MDHEN and CDR2 is SYDVKM. This CDR3 region has 15 residues. The CDR3 is CAAEPGGTNTGELFF. In DNA, the CDR3 is TGTGCCGCAGAGCCCGGGGGCACGAACACCGGGGAGCTGTTTTTT.

This clone has a single count. The rearrangement links TRBV5-8 to TRBJ2-1; D uncertain. Per germline, CDR1 SGHTS and CDR2 YDEGEE. Trimming took off 0 bases at V and 9 bases at J, with 13 bases between the two ends. This CDR3 comprises 14 residues. CDR3 amino acids: CASSLVRVYGEQFF. The CDR3 bases are TGTGCCAGCAGCTTGGTACGCGTGTACGGTGAGCAGTTCTTC. The entire variable domain, with the rest obtained from reference TRBV5-8 and TRBJ2-1, is as follows: EAGVTQSPTHLIKTRGQQATLRCSPISGHTSVYWYQQALGLGLQFLLWYDEGEERNRGNFPPRFSGRQFPNYSSELNVNALELEDSALYLCASSLVRVYGEQFFGPGTRLTVL.

J is TRBJ2-3 and V is TRBV19, with TRBD2 as a possible D gene (6 bases). CDR1 LNHDA and CDR2 SQIVND come from the germline V gene (reference sequence). The CDR3 is 14 residues long. V was pared by 6 bases and J by 5 bases, with 15 bases between. CDR3 residues: CASRVREVGDTQYF. CDR3 sequence (DNA): TGTGCCAGTAGGGTGAGGGAGGTTGGAGATACGCAGTATTTT.

The CDR3 region has the DNA TGTGCCAGCAGGTATTACGAGCAGTACTTC. This gives the protein CASRYYEQYF. V and J are TRBV6-1 and TRBJ2-7; D call uncertain. V was shortened by 6 bases and J by 4 bases, with 4 bases between the two germline ends. In germline, CDR1 is MNHNS, CDR2 SASEGT. The CDR3 is made up of 10 amino acids.

There are a few counts of this clone. V and J are TRBV9 and TRBJ2-2; D might be TRBD1 (5 bases). This CDR3 spans 16 amino acids. V gave up 2 bases and J gave up 4 bases, with 15 bases separating them. Germline CDR1 and CDR2: SGDLS and YYNGEE. The CDR3 here is CASSVFDRPGTGELFF. Here the CDR3 DNA reads TGTGCCAGCAGCGTTTTCGACAGACCGGGCACCGGGGAGCTGTTTTTT.

DNA of the CDR3: TGTGCCAGCAGCAGGACAGCAGGAGGCGAGCAGTACTTC. Its translation is CASSRTAGGEQYF. The chain recombines TRBV7-6 with TRBJ2-7, with D maybe TRBD1 (6 bases). V was shortened by 5 bases and J by 6 bases, with 14 bases between the two germline ends. Per the germline V gene, CDR1 is SGHVS and CDR2 is FNYEAQ. This CDR3 region has 13 residues.

This clone was counted only a few times. The chain uses TRBV10-2 and TRBJ1-5; a weak D match, TRBD1 (6 bases). Trimming took off 0 bases at V and 4 bases at J, with 10 bases between the two ends. CDR3 length equals 15 residues. Germline V gives CDR1 WSHSY, CDR2 SAAADI. The CDR3 region is CASSESGTFNQPQHF. CDR3 DNA: TGCGCCAGCAGTGAGTCGGGGACATTTAATCAGCCCCAGCATTTT.

Only a few counts were recorded for this clone. The J gene is TRBJ1-1, the V gene TRBV28; D is ambiguous. Between the trimmed V and J ends, which lost 6 bases and 6 bases, there was a span of 8 bases. Germline loops: CDR1 MDHEN, CDR2 SYDVKM. The CDR3 covers 11 residues. As DNA, the CDR3 is TGTGCCAGCAGGGGCAAACCTGAAGCTTTCTTT. Its protein product is CASRGKPEAFF.

The chain combines TRBV7-9 with TRBJ2-2; 10 bases line up with TRBD1. With 5 bases clipped from V and 3 bases from J, the junction kept 3 bases outside the gene matches. CDR1 SEHNR and CDR2 FQNEAQ come from the germline V gene (reference sequence). This CDR3 has 15 residues. The CDR3 region has the DNA TGTGCCAGCAGCCGGGGGACAGGGGACACCGGGGAGCTGTTTTTT. Translated: CASSRGTGDTGELFF.

J is TRBJ1-1 and V is TRBV2, with D possibly matching TRBD1 (5 bases). Trimming took 2 bases from V and 8 from J, leaving 9 bases between them. Germline-derived CDR1 and CDR2 are SNHLY and FYNNEI. This CDR3 is 12 amino acids long. CDR3 sequence: CASSEQGVEAFF. The CDR3 nucleotides are TGTGCCAGCAGTGAACAGGGTGTAGAAGCTTTCTTT.

V usage is TRBV19 and J usage is TRBJ2-6, with D perhaps matching TRBD1 (8 bases). Germline-derived CDR1 and CDR2 are LNHDA and SQIVND (reference sequence). Trimming removed 5 bases at V and 2 bases at J, with 16 bases between. The CDR3 loop spans 17 amino acids. The CDR3 is CASSEDRGGTGANVLTF. Written as DNA, the CDR3 is TGTGCCAGTAGTGAAGACAGGGGAGGGACTGGGGCCAACGTCCTGACTTTC.

The V gene is TRBV21-1, the J gene TRBJ2-7; the D call TRBD2 from the table was never checked on the DNA. TRBV21-1 is marked as a pseudogene. The length of the CDR3 is 19 residues. The CDR3 sequence: CASSKEGPTSGGSFDEQYF. The CDR3 coding sequence is TGTGCCAGCAGCAAAGAGGGACCCACTAGCGGGGGGTCTTTTGACGAGCAGTACTTC.

V gene TRBV29-1 combines with J gene TRBJ1-2; 7 bases line up with TRBD1. V trimming: 1 base; J trimming: 5 bases; junction bases outside the gene matches: 10. The CDR3 loop spans 15 amino acids. Germline V gene sequence: CDR1 SQVTM, CDR2 ANQGSEA. The CDR3 sequence is CSVEGEAGGMYGYTF. The DNA of the CDR3 is TGCAGCGTTGAAGGCGAGGCAGGGGGAATGTATGGCTACACCTTC.

The CDR3 DNA is TGTGCCAGCAGCTTAACAGGGGGGGGCACAGATACGCAGTATTTT. Translated, it gives CASSLTGGGTDTQYF. The genes are TRBV7-3 and TRBJ2-3; TRBD2 might be the D (7 bases). The CDR3 is made up of 15 amino acids. Trimming removed 0 bases from V and 1 base from J, with 8 bases in between. CDR1 is SGHTA and CDR2 is FQGTGA in the germline V gene.

The J gene is TRBJ1-2, the V gene TRBV9; D not resolved. Germline CDR1 and CDR2: SGDLS and YYNGEE. V was shortened by 4 bases and J by 8 bases, with 12 bases between the two germline ends. The CDR3 spans 12 residues. The CDR3 spells CASSIGYSGYTF. CDR3 DNA: TGTGCCAGCAGCATCGGTTACTCGGGCTACACCTTC.

On this clone: At one end, the junction sequence differs from germline, possibly due to a read error. V is TRBV19 and J is TRBJ1-2; TRBD1 matches at 7 bases. In germline, CDR1 is LNHDA, CDR2 SQIVND (reference sequence). The CDR3 is 15 residues long. The CDR3 spells CASSTGQDLSYGYTF. CDR3 bases: TGTGCCAGTAGTACTGGACAGGATCTGTCCTATGGCTATACCTTC.

The chain combines TRBV9 with TRBJ2-5; possibly TRBD1 for D (5 bases). With 0 bases removed from V and 4 bases from J, the gap between germline ends came to 13 bases. This CDR3 is 15 amino acids long. The germline gives CDR1 SGDLS, CDR2 YYNGEE. CDR3 nucleotides: TGTGCCAGCAGCGTAGGACAGAAAACAAGAGAGACCCAGTACTTC. It encodes CASSVGQKTRETQYF.

The gene calls are TRBV4-1 and TRBJ1-1, with 8 bases lining up with TRBD1. J was trimmed by 3 bases and V by 2 bases; bases with no gene match: 11. CDR1 is MGHRA and CDR2 is YSYEKL in the germline V gene. The CDR3 length is 17 residues. CDR3 loop: CASSQPINRGSDTEAFF. The CDR3, as DNA: TGCGCCAGCAGCCAACCGATAAACAGGGGGTCAGACACTGAAGCTTTCTTT.

The chain couples TRBV18 to TRBJ1-5; TRBD1 matches at 9 bases. J lost 7 bases, V lost 3 bases, and 4 bases had no gene match. The CDR3 loop spans 14 amino acids. CDR1 KGHSH and CDR2 LQKENI come from the germline V gene. CDR3 sequence (DNA): TGTGCCAGCTCACCGGACAGGGGAATCCAGCCCCAGCATTTT. Protein sequence: CASSPDRGIQPQHF. The entire variable domain, with the rest obtained from reference TRBV18 and TRBJ1-5, is as follows: NAGVMQNPRHLVRRRGQEARLRCSPMKGHSHVYWYRQLPEEGLKFMVYLQKENIIDESGMPKERFSAEFPKEGPSILRIQQVVRGDSAAYFCASSPDRGIQPQHFGDGTRLSIL.

V gene TRBV29-1 combines with J gene TRBJ2-7; tentative D call: TRBD1 (6 bases). The length of the CDR3 is 12 residues. V was clipped by 6 bases and J by 4 bases, with 13 bases between them. In germline, CDR1 is SQVTM, CDR2 ANQGSEA. The CDR3 coding sequence is TGCAGCGTCTACAGGGACCCTTACGAGCAGTACTTC. Its translation: CSVYRDPYEQYF.

The chain carries TRBV9 and TRBJ1-1; the D is unclear. The CDR3 contains 13 residues. Trimming left V 0 bases short and J 5 bases short, with 8 bases between. CDR1 is SGDLS, CDR2 YYNGEE, per germline. The CDR3 sequence: CASSVGGQTEAFF. The CDR3, as DNA: TGTGCCAGCAGCGTAGGAGGTCAGACTGAAGCTTTCTTT.